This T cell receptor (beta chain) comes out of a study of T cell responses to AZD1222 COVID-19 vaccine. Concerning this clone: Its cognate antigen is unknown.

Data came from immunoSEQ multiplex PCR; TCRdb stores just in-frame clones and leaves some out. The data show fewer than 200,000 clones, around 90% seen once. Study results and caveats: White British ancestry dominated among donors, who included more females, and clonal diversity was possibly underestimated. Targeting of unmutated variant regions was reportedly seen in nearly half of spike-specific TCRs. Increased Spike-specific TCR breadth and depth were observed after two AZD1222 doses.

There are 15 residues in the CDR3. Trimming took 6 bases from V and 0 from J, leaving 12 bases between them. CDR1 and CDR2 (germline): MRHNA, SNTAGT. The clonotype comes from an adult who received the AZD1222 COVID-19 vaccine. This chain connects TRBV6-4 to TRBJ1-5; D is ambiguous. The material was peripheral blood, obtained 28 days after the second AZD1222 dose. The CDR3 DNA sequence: TGTGCCAGCAGGGAGGTTACAGCTAGCAATCAGCCCCAGCATTTT. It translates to CASREVTASNQPQHF.